The 27 T cell receptor beta chains given below trace back to one sample, sequenced in a study of beta chain features in type 1 diabetes. Sequenced material consisted of expressed TCRB transcripts (all of the isolated RNA was reverse transcribed). Produced via immunoSEQ multiplex PCR; TCRdb's table is partial and in-frame only. The data hold roughly 450,000 clones, with over 10% observed a single time. Source material: naive CD4+ T cells from blood. Source of these receptors: a woman in her late teens or twenties in good health.

This clone has at least ten counts. The rearrangement uses TRBV29-1 and TRBJ2-7; tentative D call: TRBD1 (6 bases). Per germline, CDR1 SQVTM and CDR2 ANQGSEA. CDR3 length: 12 amino acids. The V end lost 6 bases, the J end lost 1 base, and 10 bases lay between the germline ends. The CDR3 bases are TGCAGCGTAAAGGACAGTTCCTACGAGCAGTACGTC. Translating it yields CSVKDSSYEQYV.

V and J are TRBV7-8 and TRBJ2-7, with a tentative D call TRBD2 (5 bases). V was pared by 6 bases and J by 3 bases, with 21 bases between. Looked up from germline, CDR1 is SGHVS and CDR2 is FQNEAQ. The CDR3 runs 16 residues. The CDR3 DNA follows: TGTGCCAGCAGTCGGATCCGCCCCGGGGTCTTCTACGAGCAGTACTTC. Protein sequence: CASSRIRPGVFYEQYF.

As DNA, the CDR3 is TGCGCCAGCAGCTTGTCTCCCAGCCCAGATACGCAGTATTTT. Encoded protein: CASSLSPSPDTQYF. This chain links TRBV5-1 with TRBJ2-3; D is undetermined. This CDR3 is built from 14 residues. Germline V lookup: CDR1 SGHRS, CDR2 YFSETQ. V shed 1 base and J shed 4 bases, with 10 bases lying between them.

The chain carries TRBV9 and TRBJ2-1; TRBD2 matches at 10 bases. This CDR3 contains 14 residues. Germline loops: CDR1 SGDLS, CDR2 YYNGEE. Trimming took 8 bases from V and 9 from J; bases not matched to a gene: 11. CDR3 region: CASSWASGSAEQFF. In nucleotides, the CDR3 is TGTGCCAGTTCCTGGGCTAGCGGGAGTGCTGAGCAGTTCTTC.

About this clone itself: At the DNA level, this CDR3 is encoded by other sequences in the same sample as well. The chain combines TRBV27 with TRBJ2-3, with D uncertain. This CDR3 has 12 residues. Germline V gives CDR1 MNHEY, CDR2 SMNVEV (reference sequence). With 0 bases removed from V and 4 bases from J, the gap between germline ends came to 2 bases. The CDR3 region is CASSLSADTQYF. The CDR3 nucleotides are TGTGCCAGCAGTTTATCAGCAGATACGCAGTATTTT.

This clone has only a few counts. At one of its ends the junction is not consistent with the germline gene, which may arise from a read error. The chain uses TRBV30 and TRBJ1-1; D is perhaps TRBD1 (6 bases). CDR3 length: 11 amino acids. Germline V CDR1 and CDR2: GTSNPN, SVGIG (reference sequence). This CDR3 reads CAWSGDTEAFF. The CDR3, as DNA: TGTGCCTGGAGTGGGGACACGGAAGCTTTCTTT. Looking up the rest from reference TRBV30 and TRBJ1-1 gives the full variable domain: SQTIHQWPATLVQPVGSPLSLECTVEGTSNPNLYWYRQAAGRGLQLLFYSVGIGQISSEVPQNLSASRPQDRQFILSSKKLLLSDSGFYLCAWSGDTEAFFGQGTRLTVV.

The J gene is TRBJ2-7, the V gene TRBV30, with 9 bases fitting TRBD2. The CDR3 runs to 15 residues. Looked up from germline, CDR1 is GTSNPN and CDR2 is SVGIG (reference sequence). Unmatched junction bases numbered 9, after V lost 2 bases and J lost 4 bases. The CDR3 loop reads CAWSKPIGLAYEQYF. The CDR3 DNA reads as TGTGCCTGGAGTAAACCAATCGGACTAGCGTACGAGCAGTACTTC.

This clone was seen a handful of times. V gene TRBV28 combines with J gene TRBJ1-1, with TRBD1 matching 11 bases. The germline V gene encodes CDR1 MDHEN and CDR2 SYDVKM. The trim removed 6 bases at V and 4 bases at J, leaving 7 bases unmatched. The CDR3 is made up of 15 amino acids. The CDR3 spells CASRPPGTGGTEAFF. The CDR3 nucleotides are TGTGCCAGCAGACCCCCCGGGACAGGGGGCACTGAAGCTTTCTTT.

This clone was seen a few times. The chain is built from TRBV7-8 and TRBJ1-1; a weak D match, TRBD1 (6 bases). V was shortened by 1 base and J by 4 bases, with 7 bases between the two germline ends. Germline assignment: CDR1 SGHVS and CDR2 FQNEAQ. The CDR3 is made up of 13 amino acids. This CDR3 reads CASSLVQGTEAFF. For the CDR3, the DNA is TGTGCCAGCAGCTTAGTACAGGGCACTGAAGCTTTCTTT.

CDR3 loop: CASTLGGQGGSGANVLTF. The CDR3 DNA reads as TGTGCCAGCACCTTAGGGGGACAGGGAGGCTCTGGGGCCAACGTCCTGACTTTC. J is TRBJ2-6 and V is TRBV25-1, with 9 bases that match TRBD1. Germline CDR1 reads MGHDK; CDR2 reads SYGVNS. The CDR3 is 18 residues long. Losses at the gene ends were 7 bases for V and 0 bases for J; bases not matched to a gene: 10.

This clone appeared a few times. The genes are TRBV4-3 and TRBJ2-2, with D perhaps matching TRBD1 (5 bases). V was cut by 0 bases and J by 5 bases, with 10 bases left in between. Looked up from germline, CDR1 is LGHNA and CDR2 is YSLEER. The CDR3 sequence is 15 residues long. The CDR3 coding sequence is TGCGCCAGCAGCCAAGAGGGCAGGGAAACCGGGGAGCTGTTTTTT. Translating it yields CASSQEGRETGELFF.

The V call is TRBV27, the J call TRBJ2-3; D is ambiguous. Trimming shortened V by 2 bases and J by 7 bases, and 10 bases separated the two germline ends. This CDR3 is built from 13 residues. Germline loops: CDR1 MNHEY, CDR2 SMNVEV (reference sequence). The CDR3 sequence is CASSLPGSYTQYF. The CDR3 bases are TGTGCCAGCAGTTTACCAGGTTCATATACGCAGTATTTT.

This chain uses TRBV19 with TRBJ2-7; D is perhaps TRBD2 (5 bases). With 3 bases removed from V and 1 base from J, the gap between germline ends came to 10 bases. The CDR3 runs 14 residues. Germline-derived CDR1 and CDR2 are LNHDA and SQIVND (reference sequence). The CDR3 DNA follows: TGTGCCAGTAGTATCAGCGGAACTTCCTACGAGCAGTACTTC. Translating it yields CASSISGTSYEQYF.

This clone was counted a few times. The chain recombines TRBV5-4 with TRBJ1-4, with D perhaps matching TRBD1 (6 bases). The germline CDR1 and CDR2 sequences are SGHNT and YYREEE (reference sequence). The CDR3 sequence is 13 residues long. Trimming stripped 1 base from V and 8 bases from J, with 9 bases between. Written as DNA, the CDR3 is TGTGCCAGCAGCTTGCAGGGGACCGAAAAACTGTTTTTT. It translates to CASSLQGTEKLFF.

This clone has only a few counts. V and J are TRBV20-1 and TRBJ1-2; no definite D call. Germline-derived CDR1 and CDR2 are DFQATT and SNEGSKA (reference sequence). V lost 7 bases and J lost 7, with 4 bases in between. The CDR3 is 8 amino acids. In DNA form, the CDR3 reads TGCAGTGTCTCTGGCTACACCTTC. Translation: CSVSGYTF.

The V call is TRBV7-2, the J call TRBJ2-6, with D unclear. Trimming took off 1 base at V and 2 bases at J, with 6 bases between the two ends. The CDR3 runs to 15 residues. Germline V lookup: CDR1 SGHTA, CDR2 FQGNSA. CDR3 in amino acids: CASSLVLAGANVLTF. Here the CDR3 DNA reads TGTGCCAGCAGCTTAGTTTTGGCTGGGGCCAACGTCCTGACTTTC.

The rearrangement uses TRBV9 and TRBJ2-7, with 7 bases fitting TRBD2. V trimming: 0 bases; J trimming: 3 bases; junction bases outside the gene matches: 3. The CDR3 is 14 residues long. CDR1 is SGDLS and CDR2 is YYNGEE in the germline V gene. CDR3 loop: CASSVASGGYEQYF. CDR3 coding DNA: TGTGCCAGCAGCGTAGCTTCGGGGGGCTACGAGCAGTACTTC.

The chain recombines TRBV14 with TRBJ1-1; maybe TRBD1 (5 bases). The germline gives CDR1 SGHDN, CDR2 FVKESK. V shed 0 bases and J shed 0 bases, with 11 bases lying between them. The CDR3 consists of 16 residues. CDR3 nucleotides: TGTGCCAGCAGCCAAGATTGGGGGGTAATGAACACTGAAGCTTTCTTT. It is translated as CASSQDWGVMNTEAFF. Filled out from reference TRBV14 and TRBJ1-1, the complete variable domain reads EAGVTQFPSHSVIEKGQTVTLRCDPISGHDNLYWYRRVMGKEIKFLLHFVKESKQDESGMPNNRFLAERTGGTYSTLKVQPAELEDSGVYFCASSQDWGVMNTEAFFGQGTRLTVV.

This clone came up a few times. At the DNA level, this CDR3 is encoded by other sequences in the same sample as well. The chain employs TRBV4-2 and TRBJ1-1; perhaps TRBD1 as D (5 bases). The germline gives CDR1 LGHNA, CDR2 YNFKEQ. Trimming pared 0 bases from V and 5 bases from J, leaving 10 bases between. The CDR3 runs to 14 residues. The CDR3 DNA follows: TGTGCCAGCAGCCAAGATCGGGGGAATACTGAAGCTTTCTTT. It translates to CASSQDRGNTEAFF.

This clone was recorded a few times. The V call is TRBV25-1, the J call TRBJ2-7; D is tentatively TRBD1 or TRBD2 (5 bases each). Trimming pared 4 bases from V and 0 bases from J, leaving 16 bases between. The V gene's germline CDR1 is MGHDK and CDR2 SYGVNS. The CDR3 spans 16 residues. The CDR3 region is CASSGTPGRSSYEQYF. The CDR3 nucleotides are TGTGCCAGCAGTGGGACCCCGGGACGGAGCTCCTACGAGCAGTACTTC.

This clone was seen a few times. CDR3 DNA sequence: TGCGCCAGCAGCCAAGATATACGGGAGACCCAGTACTTC. Translated, it gives CASSQDIRETQYF. The genes are TRBV4-3 and TRBJ2-5; D remains ambiguous. CDR3 length equals 13 residues. Trimming pared 0 bases from V and 5 bases from J, leaving 7 bases between. CDR1 and CDR2 from the germline V gene are LGHNA and YSLEER.

The CDR3 is CASSLLAGTYNEQFF. The CDR3 bases are TGTGCCAGCAGCTTACTAGCGGGAACCTACAATGAGCAGTTCTTC. The chain uses TRBV7-2 and TRBJ2-1; 9 bases line up with TRBD2. The ends lost 2 bases at V and 2 bases at J; junction bases unmatched: 1. CDR1 and CDR2 from the germline V gene are SGHTA and FQGNSA. The CDR3 loop spans 15 amino acids.

The V and J genes are TRBV5-1 and TRBJ2-2; 7 nucleotides agree with TRBD2. The germline V gene encodes CDR1 SGHRS and CDR2 YFSETQ. V shed 1 base, J shed 5 bases, and the junction held 11 bases outside the gene matches. The CDR3 is 17 amino acids. The CDR3, as DNA: TGCGCCAGCAGCTTGATCGTGGCGGGAGAAGGGACCGGGGAGCTGTTTTTT. It is translated as CASSLIVAGEGTGELFF.

This clone showed up just a few times. This sequence joins TRBV30 and TRBJ1-2, with TRBD1 identical over 7 bases. V lost 3 bases to trimming and J lost 6 bases; unmatched junction nucleotides: 7. The CDR3 length is 13 residues. Germline-derived CDR1 and CDR2 are GTSNPN and SVGIG (reference sequence). DNA for the CDR3: TGTGCCTGGAGGGTAACAGGGGAGGATGGCTACACCTTC. Translation: CAWRVTGEDGYTF.

The chain recombines TRBV7-9 with TRBJ2-7; tentative D call: TRBD2 (6 bases). The germline V and J ends were trimmed by 6 bases and 1 base, with 16 bases remaining between them. The germline gives CDR1 SEHNR, CDR2 FQNEAQ (reference sequence). This CDR3 is built from 15 residues. This CDR3 is CASSPQAGISYEQYF. Written as DNA, the CDR3 is TGTGCCAGCAGTCCCCAGGCGGGGATATCCTACGAGCAGTACTTC.

This clone was seen only a few times. Different DNA sequences within this sample yield the same CDR3. The chain employs TRBV23-1 and TRBJ2-1; no firm D call. TRBV23-1 is identified as an open reading frame with a role that is uncertain. V dropped 0 bases and J dropped 0 bases, with 9 bases sitting between them. The length of the CDR3 is 16 residues. As DNA, the CDR3 is TGCGCCAGCAGTCAATCGGCCCGGCGCTCCTACAATGAGCAGTTCTTC. Residues: CASSQSARRSYNEQFF.

The CDR3 DNA is TGTGCCAGCAGTGCCCGGGACAGGGGGCTCGCTAGCACAGATACGCAGTATTTT. Amino acid sequence: CASSARDRGLASTDTQYF. This chain joins TRBV6-1 and TRBJ2-3, with 12 bases lining up with TRBD1. CDR1 and CDR2 (germline): MNHNS, SASEGT. The CDR3 extends over 18 amino acids. Losses at the gene ends were 4 bases for V and 0 bases for J; bases not matched to a gene: 8.